Listed below are T cell receptor beta chains from one sample, sequenced in a study of a mutant IDH1 vaccine in newly diagnosed glioma. Libraries were prepared by immunoSEQ multiplex PCR; TCRdb keeps only in-frame clonotypes and omits some of them. The sample lists fewer than 95,000 clones; about 81% were seen once. Their antigens remain unidentified. Sequenced here: PBMCs, sampled from a glioma patient whose treatment included an IDH1 peptide vaccine. The source is a man aged 40-55 years with glioma. Each CDR3 is given with its conserved first and last residue. A D gene is named only where the DNA matches it firmly. A clone size is listed for some rows: how often the clone was seen (once, few, many), or a class if it is expanded.

J,V,size,D,DNA,CDR3
TRBJ2-5,TRBV15,-,-,TGTGCCACCAGCAGAGTTAGCGGAGTAAGTGGGCAAGAGACCCAGTACTTC,CATSRVSGVSGQETQYF
TRBJ2-7,TRBV27,-,-,TGTGCCAGCAGTTTAGGGCCTGGTAACGCCTACGAGCAGTACTTC,CASSLGPGNAYEQYF
TRBJ1-1,TRBV9,-,TRBD1,TGTGCCAGCAGCCCCCTGACAGGGGGGATAACTGAAGCTTTCTTT,CASSPLTGGITEAFF
TRBJ1-5,TRBV4-3,few,-,TGCGCCAGCAGCCAATGGCTGAATCAGCCCCAGCATTTT,CASSQWLNQPQHF
TRBJ2-2,TRBV11-2,few,-,TGTGCCAGCAGCCGTCGGGGGAACACCGGGGAGCTGTTTTTT,CASSRRGNTGELFF
TRBJ2-3,TRBV4-3,-,-,TGCGCCAGCAGCCCGGGATGGGGCGATACGCAGTATTTT,CASSPGWGDTQYF
TRBJ2-3,TRBV19,once,TRBD2,TGTGCCAGTAGTTTACTAGCGGGAGCAACAGATACGCAGTATTTT,CASSLLAGATDTQYF
TRBJ2-7,TRBV4-3,-,-,TGCGCCAGCAGCCAAGAGTCGGGGACGTACTACGAGCAGTACTTC,CASSQESGTYYEQYF
TRBJ2-3,TRBV15,-,-,TGTGCCACCAGCAGAGATCAGCCGGGCTCCGCAGATACGCAGTATTTT,CATSRDQPGSADTQYF
TRBJ1-2,TRBV27,-,TRBD1,TGTGCCAGCAGTTTAAGGGACAGTAGTTATGGCTACACCTTC,CASSLRDSSYGYTF
TRBJ2-7,TRBV5-4,-,-,TGTGCCAGCAGTTCGGGGGCCGCGGGAGCCGACTACGAGCAGTACTTC,CASSSGAAGADYEQYF
TRBJ1-2,TRBV11-2,few,-,TGTGCCAGCAGCTTCCAACCGGGACTTAACTATGGCTACACCTTC,CASSFQPGLNYGYTF
TRBJ2-1,TRBV30,-,-,TGTGCCTGGAGTGTACTCGGCCTGAGCTCCTACAATGAGCAGTTCTTC,CAWSVLGLSSYNEQFF
TRBJ2-7,TRBV28,-,TRBD1,TGTGCCAGCAGTAAGCCCGGGACAGGGTACGAGCAGTACTTC,CASSKPGTGYEQYF
TRBJ2-5,TRBV13,-,-,TGTGCCAGCAGCTTAGGCAGCTCGGGGAATCAAGAGACCCAGTACTTC,CASSLGSSGNQETQYF
TRBJ2-1,TRBV6-4,-,TRBD2,TGTGCCAGCAGTGGCCTAAGCGGGGGGGCCAGTGAGCAGTTCTTC,CASSGLSGGASEQFF
TRBJ1-2,TRBV20-1,few,-,TGCAGTGCTAGGGGGAAGATCTTC,CSARGKIF
TRBJ2-5,TRBV7-2,few,-,TGTGCCAGCAGCTGGGGCTCCCTGATGGAGACCCAGTACTTC,CASSWGSLMETQYF
TRBJ2-7,TRBV7-9,-,-,TGTGCCAGCAGCTCCGCTTTGAGCTCCTACGAGCAGTACTTC,CASSSALSSYEQYF
TRBJ2-3,TRBV6-5,-,-,TGTGCCAGCAGTGCCGGGGCGGGCACAGATACGCAGTATTTT,CASSAGAGTDTQYF
TRBJ1-3,TRBV5-1,-,-,TGCGCCAGCAGCTTGGCGGGGAACTCTGGAAACACCATATATTTT,CASSLAGNSGNTIYF
TRBJ2-6,TRBV7-9,-,-,TGTGCCAGCAGGGATTCTGGGGCCAACGTCCTGACTTTC,CASRDSGANVLTF